This TCR beta chain comes out of a study of blood T cell repertoires in COVID-19. Profiled with immunoSEQ multiplex PCR; TCRdb holds only in-frame clones, not every one. The table lists about 150,000 clones, roughly 87% of them singletons. This clone appeared once. Trimming at V came to 0 bases and at J to 4 bases, leaving 7 bases not matched to a gene. This CDR3 contains 18 residues. The V gene's germline CDR1 is LGHNT and CDR2 FRNRAP. V usage is TRBV12-5 and J usage is TRBJ2-2; 11 bases agree with TRBD2. Input material: peripheral blood. The sequence was obtained from a human donor in a cohort sampled during active COVID-19. The CDR3: CASGLVPGLAEGTGELFF. In nucleotides, the CDR3 is TGTGCTAGTGGTTTGGTACCGGGACTAGCGGAAGGCACCGGGGAGCTGTTTTTT.